Included here is one T cell receptor (beta chain) sequence, with context. These data come from a study of CD8+ T cells in alopecia areata. Researchers gathered lesional scalp punch biopsies and peripheral blood from patients with alopecia areata. The CDR3 extends over 15 amino acids. CDR1 and CDR2 (germline): MNHNS, SASEGT. Deletions cut 6 bases from V and 8 bases from J, with 22 bases between. Following extraction, RNA underwent reverse transcription to cDNA, which served as the sequencing template. Profiling relied on immunoSEQ multiplex PCR, and the TCRdb table lists in-frame clones only, not all of them. The top ten hold about 19% of the sample, which has 100,000 to 150,000 clones, 49% seen once.

The rearrangement joins TRBV6-1 to TRBJ1-1; D is undetermined. This TCR was recovered from a human donor with alopecia areata. The specimen was CD8+ T cells sorted from blood, collected at week 0. In nucleotides, the CDR3 is TGTGCCAGCAGCGGATCAGTGGACGCCTGGCGGGAAGCTTTCTTT. It specifies CASSGSVDAWREAFF.